This T cell receptor beta chain was observed in a study of CXCR3 chemokines and chemotherapy response in bladder cancer. The CDR3 is made up of 16 amino acids. Trimming pared 6 bases from V and 3 bases from J, leaving 20 bases between. TCRdb analysed the PCR reads with MiXCR anew, one entry per CDR3 protein. The profile covers about 13,000 distinct CDR3 sequences, with 9.5% to 15% appearing a single time and roughly 27% taken by the ten largest. The TCR sequence derives from a human donor with bladder cancer that did not respond to neoadjuvant chemotherapy. The chain employs TRBV12-3 or TRBV12-4 and TRBJ1-1, with a weak D call TRBD1 (6 bases). This material was collected from a patient whose treatment included neoadjuvant chemotherapy. CDR3 coding DNA: TGTGCCAGCAGCACAAACTCTCAGGGGAAGGACACTGAAGCTTTCTTT. Protein: CASSTNSQGKDTEAFF.